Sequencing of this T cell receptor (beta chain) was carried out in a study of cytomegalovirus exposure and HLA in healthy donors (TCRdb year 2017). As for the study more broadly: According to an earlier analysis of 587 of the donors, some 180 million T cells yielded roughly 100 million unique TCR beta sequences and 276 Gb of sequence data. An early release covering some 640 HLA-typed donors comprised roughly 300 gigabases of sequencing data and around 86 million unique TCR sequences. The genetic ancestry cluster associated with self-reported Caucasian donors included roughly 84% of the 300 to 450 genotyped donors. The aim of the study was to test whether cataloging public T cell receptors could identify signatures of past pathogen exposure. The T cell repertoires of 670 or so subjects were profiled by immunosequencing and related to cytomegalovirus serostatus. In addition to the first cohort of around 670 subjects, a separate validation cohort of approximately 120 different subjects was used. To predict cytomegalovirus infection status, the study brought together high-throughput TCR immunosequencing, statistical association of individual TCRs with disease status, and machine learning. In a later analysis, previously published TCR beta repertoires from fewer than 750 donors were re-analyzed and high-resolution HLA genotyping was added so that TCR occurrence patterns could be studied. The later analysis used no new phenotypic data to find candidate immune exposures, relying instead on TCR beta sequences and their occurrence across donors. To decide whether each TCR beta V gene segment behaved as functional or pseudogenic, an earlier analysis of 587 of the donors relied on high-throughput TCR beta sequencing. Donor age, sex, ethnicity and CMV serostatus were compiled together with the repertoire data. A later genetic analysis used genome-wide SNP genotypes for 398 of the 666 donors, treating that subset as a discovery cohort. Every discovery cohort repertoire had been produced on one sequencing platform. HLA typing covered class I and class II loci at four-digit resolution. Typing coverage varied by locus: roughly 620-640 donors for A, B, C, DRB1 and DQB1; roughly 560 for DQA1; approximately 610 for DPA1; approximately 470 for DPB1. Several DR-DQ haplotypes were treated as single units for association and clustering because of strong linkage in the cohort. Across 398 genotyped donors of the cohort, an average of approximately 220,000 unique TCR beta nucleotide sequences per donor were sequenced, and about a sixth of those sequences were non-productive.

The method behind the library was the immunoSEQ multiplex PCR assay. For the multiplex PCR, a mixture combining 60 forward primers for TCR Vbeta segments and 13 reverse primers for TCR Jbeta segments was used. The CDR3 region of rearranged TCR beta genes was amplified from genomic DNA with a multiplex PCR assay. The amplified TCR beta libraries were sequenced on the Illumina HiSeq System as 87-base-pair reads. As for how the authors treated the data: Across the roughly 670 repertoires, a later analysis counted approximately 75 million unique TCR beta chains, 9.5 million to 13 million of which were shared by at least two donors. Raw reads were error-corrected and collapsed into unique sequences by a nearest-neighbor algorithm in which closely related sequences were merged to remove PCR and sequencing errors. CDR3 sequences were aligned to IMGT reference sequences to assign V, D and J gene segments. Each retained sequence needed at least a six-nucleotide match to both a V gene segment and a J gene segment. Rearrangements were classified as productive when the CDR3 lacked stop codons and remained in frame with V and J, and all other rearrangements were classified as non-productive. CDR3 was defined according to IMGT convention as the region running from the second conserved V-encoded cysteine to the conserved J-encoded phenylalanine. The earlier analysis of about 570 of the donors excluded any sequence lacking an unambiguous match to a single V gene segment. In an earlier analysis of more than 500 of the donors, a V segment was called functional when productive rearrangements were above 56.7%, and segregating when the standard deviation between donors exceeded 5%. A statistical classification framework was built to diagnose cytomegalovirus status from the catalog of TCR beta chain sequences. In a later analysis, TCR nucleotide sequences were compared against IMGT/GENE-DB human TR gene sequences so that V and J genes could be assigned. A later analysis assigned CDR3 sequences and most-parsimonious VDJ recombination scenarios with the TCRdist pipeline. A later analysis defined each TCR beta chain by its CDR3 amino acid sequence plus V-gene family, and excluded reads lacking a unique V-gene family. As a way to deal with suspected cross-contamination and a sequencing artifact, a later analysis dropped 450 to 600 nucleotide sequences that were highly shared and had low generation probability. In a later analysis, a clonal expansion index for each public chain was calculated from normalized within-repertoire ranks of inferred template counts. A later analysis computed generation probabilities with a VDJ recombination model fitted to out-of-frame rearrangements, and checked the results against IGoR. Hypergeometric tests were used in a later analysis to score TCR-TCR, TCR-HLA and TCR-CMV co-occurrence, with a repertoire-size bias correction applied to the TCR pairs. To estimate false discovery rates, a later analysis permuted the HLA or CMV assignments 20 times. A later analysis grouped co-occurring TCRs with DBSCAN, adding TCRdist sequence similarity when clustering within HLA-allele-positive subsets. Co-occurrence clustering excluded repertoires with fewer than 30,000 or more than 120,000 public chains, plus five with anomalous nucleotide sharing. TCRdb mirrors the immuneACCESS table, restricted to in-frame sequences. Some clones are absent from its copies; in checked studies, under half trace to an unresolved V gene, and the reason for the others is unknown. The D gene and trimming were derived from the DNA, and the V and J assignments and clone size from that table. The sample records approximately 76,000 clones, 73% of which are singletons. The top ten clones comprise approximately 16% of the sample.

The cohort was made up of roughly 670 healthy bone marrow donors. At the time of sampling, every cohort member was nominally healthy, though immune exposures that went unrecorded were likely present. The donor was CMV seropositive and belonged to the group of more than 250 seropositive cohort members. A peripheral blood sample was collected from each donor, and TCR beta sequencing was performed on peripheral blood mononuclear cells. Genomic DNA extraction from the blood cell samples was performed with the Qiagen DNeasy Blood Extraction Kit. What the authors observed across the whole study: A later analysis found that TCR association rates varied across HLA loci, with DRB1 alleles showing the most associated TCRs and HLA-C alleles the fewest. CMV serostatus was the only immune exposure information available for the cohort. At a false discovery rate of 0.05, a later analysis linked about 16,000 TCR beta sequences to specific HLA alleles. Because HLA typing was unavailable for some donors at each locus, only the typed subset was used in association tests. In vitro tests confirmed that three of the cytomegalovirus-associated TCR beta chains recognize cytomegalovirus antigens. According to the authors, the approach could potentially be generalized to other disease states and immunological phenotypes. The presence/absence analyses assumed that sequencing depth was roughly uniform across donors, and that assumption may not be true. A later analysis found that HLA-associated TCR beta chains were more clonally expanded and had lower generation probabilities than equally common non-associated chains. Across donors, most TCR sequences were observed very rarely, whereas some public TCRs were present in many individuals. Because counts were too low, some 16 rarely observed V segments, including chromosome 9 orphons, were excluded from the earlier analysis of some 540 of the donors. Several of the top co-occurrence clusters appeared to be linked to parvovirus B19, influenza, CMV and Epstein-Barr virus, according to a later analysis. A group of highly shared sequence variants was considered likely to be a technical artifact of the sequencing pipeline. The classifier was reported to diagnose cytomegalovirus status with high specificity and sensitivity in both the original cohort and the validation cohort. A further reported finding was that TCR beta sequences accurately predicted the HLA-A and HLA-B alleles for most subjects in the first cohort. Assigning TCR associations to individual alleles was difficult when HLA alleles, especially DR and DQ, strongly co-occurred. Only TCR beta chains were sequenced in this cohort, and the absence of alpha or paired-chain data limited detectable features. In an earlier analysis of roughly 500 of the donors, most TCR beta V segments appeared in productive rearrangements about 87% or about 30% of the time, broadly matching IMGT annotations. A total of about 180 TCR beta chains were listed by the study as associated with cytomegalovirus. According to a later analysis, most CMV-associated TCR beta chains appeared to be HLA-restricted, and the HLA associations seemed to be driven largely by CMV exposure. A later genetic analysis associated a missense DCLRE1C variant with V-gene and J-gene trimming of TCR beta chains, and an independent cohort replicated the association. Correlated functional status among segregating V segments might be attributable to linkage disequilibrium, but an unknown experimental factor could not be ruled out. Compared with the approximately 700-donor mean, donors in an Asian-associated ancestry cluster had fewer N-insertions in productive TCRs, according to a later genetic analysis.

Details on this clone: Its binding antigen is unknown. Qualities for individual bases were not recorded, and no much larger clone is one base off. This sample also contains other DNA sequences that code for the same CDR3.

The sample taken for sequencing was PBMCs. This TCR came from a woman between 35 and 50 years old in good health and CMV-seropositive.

Here is the DNA: TGCAGCGTTGGTACGGGAGGGCGGCAAGAGACCCAGTACTTC. Its translation reads: CSVGTGGRQETQYF. The chain employs TRBV29-1 and TRBJ2-5, and 8 bases in between align with TRBD2. Clipping removes 4 bases from V and 2 bases from J, with 6 as the unmatched junction base count. Including cysteine and phenylalanine, the CDR3 has 14 amino acids. Of the read, only the CDR3 DNA is kept; its 42 bases are in frame from base 1. The CDR1 and CDR2 encoded by the germline V gene are SQVTM and ANQGSEA.